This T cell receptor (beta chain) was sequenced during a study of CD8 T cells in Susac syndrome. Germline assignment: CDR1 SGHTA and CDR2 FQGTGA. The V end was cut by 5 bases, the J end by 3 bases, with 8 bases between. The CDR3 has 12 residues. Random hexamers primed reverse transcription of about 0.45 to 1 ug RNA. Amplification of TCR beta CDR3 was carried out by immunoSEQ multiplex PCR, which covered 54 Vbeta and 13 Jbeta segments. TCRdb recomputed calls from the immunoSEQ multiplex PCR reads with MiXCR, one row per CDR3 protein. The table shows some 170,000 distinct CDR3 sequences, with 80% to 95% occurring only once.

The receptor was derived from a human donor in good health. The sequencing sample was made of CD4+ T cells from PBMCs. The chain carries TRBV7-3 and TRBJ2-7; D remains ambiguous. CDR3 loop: CASSPDGYEQYF. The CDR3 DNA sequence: TGTGCCAGCAGCCCAGATGGCTACGAGCAGTACTTC. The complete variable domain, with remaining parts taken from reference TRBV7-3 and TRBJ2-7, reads GAGVSQTPSNKVTEKGKYVELRCDPISGHTALYWYRQSLGQGPEFLIYFQGTGAADDSGLPNDRFFAVRPEGSVSTLKIQRTERGDSAVYLCASSPDGYEQYFGPGTRLTVT.